This T cell receptor beta chain originates from a study of monozygotic twins with inflammatory bowel disease. Study outcomes and limitations: Sharing of clonotypes with others was lower in IBD patients than in healthy twins, and this was especially so with disease activity. The data offered no way to tell different T cell subtypes apart.

The input for each TCR library was 3500 ng of total RNA. TCRdb derives one entry per CDR3 protein from the 5' RACE reads, leaving out DNA. The table for this sample gives around 99,000 distinct CDR3 sequences. Of note for this clonotype: Its antigen is unidentified.

The CDR3 is 13 amino acids. From germline, CDR1 is LGHDT and CDR2 YNNKEL (reference sequence). The sample consisted of blood. The chain uses TRBV3-1 and TRBJ1-4. The sequence was collected from a human donor with ulcerative colitis or Crohn's disease, or a healthy co-twin of an affected twin (not recorded which). The CDR3 is CASSPIGGAKLFF.